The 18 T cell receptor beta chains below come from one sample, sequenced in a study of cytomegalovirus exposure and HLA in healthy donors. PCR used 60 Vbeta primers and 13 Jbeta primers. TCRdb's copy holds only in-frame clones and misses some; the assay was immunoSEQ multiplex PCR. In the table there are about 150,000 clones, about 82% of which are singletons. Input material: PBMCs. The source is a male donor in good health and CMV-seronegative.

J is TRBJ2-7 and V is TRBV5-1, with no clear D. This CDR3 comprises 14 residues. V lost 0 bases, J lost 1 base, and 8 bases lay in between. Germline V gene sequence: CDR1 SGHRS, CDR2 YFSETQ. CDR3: CASSLEAGSYEQYF. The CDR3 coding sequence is TGCGCCAGCAGCTTGGAGGCAGGTTCCTACGAGCAGTACTTC.

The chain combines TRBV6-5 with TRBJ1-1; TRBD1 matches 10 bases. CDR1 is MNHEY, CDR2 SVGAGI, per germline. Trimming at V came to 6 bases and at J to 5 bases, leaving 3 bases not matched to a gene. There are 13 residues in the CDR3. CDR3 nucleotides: TGTGCCAGCAGGGGGACAGGGGTTACTGAAGCTTTCTTT. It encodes CASRGTGVTEAFF.

The CDR3 DNA follows: TGTGCCAGTAGTCCCTTACCCCCGACAGGAAGCAATCAGCCCCAGCATTTT. The encoded protein is CASSPLPPTGSNQPQHF. V and J are TRBV19 and TRBJ1-5; TRBD1 might be the D (6 bases). The V end lost 5 bases, the J end lost 1 base, and 18 bases lay between the germline ends. Germline loops: CDR1 LNHDA, CDR2 SQIVND (reference sequence). The CDR3 is made up of 17 amino acids.

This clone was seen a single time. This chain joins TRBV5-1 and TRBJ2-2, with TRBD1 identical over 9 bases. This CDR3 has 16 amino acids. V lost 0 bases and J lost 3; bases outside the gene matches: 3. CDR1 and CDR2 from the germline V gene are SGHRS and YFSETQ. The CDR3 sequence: CASSLEGQGHTGELFF. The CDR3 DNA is TGCGCCAGCAGCTTGGAGGGACAGGGTCACACCGGGGAGCTGTTTTTT.

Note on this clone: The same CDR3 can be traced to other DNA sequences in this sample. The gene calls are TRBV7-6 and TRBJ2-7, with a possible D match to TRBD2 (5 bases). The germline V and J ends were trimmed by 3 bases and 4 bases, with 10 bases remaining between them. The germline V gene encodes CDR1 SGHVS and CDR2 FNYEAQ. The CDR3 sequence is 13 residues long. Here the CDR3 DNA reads TGTGCCAGCAGCTTGGACTCATCGTACGAGCAGTACTTC. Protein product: CASSLDSSYEQYF.

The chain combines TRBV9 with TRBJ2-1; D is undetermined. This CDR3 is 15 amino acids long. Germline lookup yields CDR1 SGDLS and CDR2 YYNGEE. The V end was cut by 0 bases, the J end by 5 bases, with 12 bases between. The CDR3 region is CASSVGPATHNEQFF. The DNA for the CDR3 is TGTGCCAGCAGCGTAGGGCCAGCGACCCACAATGAGCAGTTCTTC.

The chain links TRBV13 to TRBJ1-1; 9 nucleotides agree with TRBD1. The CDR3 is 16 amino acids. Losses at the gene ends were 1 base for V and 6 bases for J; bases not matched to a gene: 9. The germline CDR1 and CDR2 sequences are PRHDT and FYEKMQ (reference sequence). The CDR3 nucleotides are TGTGCCAGCAGCTTAGCTCCGGGACAGGGTCTATCTGAAGCTTTCTTT. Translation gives CASSLAPGQGLSEAFF.

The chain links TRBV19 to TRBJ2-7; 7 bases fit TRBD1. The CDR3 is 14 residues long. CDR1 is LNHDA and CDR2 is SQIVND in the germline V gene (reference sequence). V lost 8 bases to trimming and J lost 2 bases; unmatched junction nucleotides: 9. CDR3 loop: CASGERGQPYEQYF. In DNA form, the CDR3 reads TGTGCCAGTGGTGAAAGGGGACAGCCCTACGAGCAGTACTTC. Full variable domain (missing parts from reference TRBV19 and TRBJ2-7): DGGITQSPKYLFRKEGQNVTLSCEQNLNHDAMYWYRQDPGQGLRLIYYSQIVNDFQKGDIAEGYSVSREKKESFPLTVTSAQKNPTAFYLCASGERGQPYEQYFGPGTRLTVT.

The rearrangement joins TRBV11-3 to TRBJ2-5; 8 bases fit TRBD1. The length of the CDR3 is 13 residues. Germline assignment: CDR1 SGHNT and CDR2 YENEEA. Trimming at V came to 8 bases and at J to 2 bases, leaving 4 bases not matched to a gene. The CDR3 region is CASSGQGQETQYF. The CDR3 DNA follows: TGTGCCAGCTCCGGACAGGGTCAAGAGACCCAGTACTTC. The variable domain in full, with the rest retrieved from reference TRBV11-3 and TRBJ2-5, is EAGVVQSPRYKIIEKKQPVAFWCNPISGHNTLYWYLQNLGQGPELLIRYENEEAVDDSQLPKDRFSAERLKGVDSTLKIQPAELGDSAVYLCASSGQGQETQYFGPGTRLLVL.

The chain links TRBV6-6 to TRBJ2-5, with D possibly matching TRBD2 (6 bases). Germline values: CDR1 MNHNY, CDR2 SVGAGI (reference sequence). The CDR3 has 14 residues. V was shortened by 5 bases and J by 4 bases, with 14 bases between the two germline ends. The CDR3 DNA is TGTGCCAGCAGTCCCCGGGGGACGGGAGAGACCCAGTACTTC. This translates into CASSPRGTGETQYF.

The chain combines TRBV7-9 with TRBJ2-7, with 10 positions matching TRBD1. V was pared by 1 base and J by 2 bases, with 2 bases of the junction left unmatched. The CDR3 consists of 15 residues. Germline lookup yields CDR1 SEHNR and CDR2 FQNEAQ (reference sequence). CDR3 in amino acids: CASSLEGQGAYEQYF. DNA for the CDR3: TGTGCCAGCAGCTTAGAAGGACAGGGGGCCTACGAGCAGTACTTC.

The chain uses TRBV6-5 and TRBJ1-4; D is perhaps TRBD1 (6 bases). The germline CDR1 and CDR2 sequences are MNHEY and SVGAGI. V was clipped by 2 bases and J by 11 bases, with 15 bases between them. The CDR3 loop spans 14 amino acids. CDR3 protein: CASSYRGGAGKLFF. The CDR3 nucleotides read TGTGCCAGCAGTTACCGGGGGGGGGCGGGGAAACTGTTTTTT.

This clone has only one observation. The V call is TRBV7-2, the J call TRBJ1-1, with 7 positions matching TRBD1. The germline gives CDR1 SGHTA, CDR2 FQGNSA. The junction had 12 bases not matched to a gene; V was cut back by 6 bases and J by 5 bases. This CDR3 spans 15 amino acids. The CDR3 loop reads CASRLKQGLYTEAFF. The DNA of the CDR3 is TGTGCCAGCAGACTTAAACAGGGGCTTTATACTGAAGCTTTCTTT.

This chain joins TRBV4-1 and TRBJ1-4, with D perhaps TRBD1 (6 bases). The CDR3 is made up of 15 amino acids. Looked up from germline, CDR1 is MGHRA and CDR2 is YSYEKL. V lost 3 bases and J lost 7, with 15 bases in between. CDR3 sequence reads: CASSHEPQGSEKLFF. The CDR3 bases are TGCGCCAGCAGCCACGAACCGCAGGGGAGTGAAAAACTGTTTTTT.

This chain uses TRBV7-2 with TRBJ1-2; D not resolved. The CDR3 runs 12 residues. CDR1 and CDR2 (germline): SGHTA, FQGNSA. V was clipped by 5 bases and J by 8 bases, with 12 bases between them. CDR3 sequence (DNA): TGTGCCAGCAGCGGGCCCGGGGTAGGCTACACCTTC. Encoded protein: CASSGPGVGYTF.

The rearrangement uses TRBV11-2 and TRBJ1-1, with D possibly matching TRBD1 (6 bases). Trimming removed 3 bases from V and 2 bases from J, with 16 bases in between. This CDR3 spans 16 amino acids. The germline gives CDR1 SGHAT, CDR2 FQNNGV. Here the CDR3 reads CASSLVGTRINTEAFF. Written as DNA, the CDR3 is TGTGCCAGCAGCTTGGTAGGGACAAGAATCAACACTGAAGCTTTCTTT.

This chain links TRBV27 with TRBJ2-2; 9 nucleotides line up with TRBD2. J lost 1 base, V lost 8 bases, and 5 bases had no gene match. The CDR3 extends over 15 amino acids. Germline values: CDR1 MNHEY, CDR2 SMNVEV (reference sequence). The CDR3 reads CASQGGGVNTGELFF. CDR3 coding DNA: TGTGCCAGCCAGGGCGGGGGGGTGAACACCGGGGAGCTGTTTTTT.

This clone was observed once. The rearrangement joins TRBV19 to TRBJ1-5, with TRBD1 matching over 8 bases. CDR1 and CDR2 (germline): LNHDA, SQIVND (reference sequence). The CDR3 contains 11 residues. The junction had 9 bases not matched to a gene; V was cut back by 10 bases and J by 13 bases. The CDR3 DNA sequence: TGTGCCACGACCGGACAGGGCGGACAGCATTTT. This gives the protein CATTGQGGQHF.